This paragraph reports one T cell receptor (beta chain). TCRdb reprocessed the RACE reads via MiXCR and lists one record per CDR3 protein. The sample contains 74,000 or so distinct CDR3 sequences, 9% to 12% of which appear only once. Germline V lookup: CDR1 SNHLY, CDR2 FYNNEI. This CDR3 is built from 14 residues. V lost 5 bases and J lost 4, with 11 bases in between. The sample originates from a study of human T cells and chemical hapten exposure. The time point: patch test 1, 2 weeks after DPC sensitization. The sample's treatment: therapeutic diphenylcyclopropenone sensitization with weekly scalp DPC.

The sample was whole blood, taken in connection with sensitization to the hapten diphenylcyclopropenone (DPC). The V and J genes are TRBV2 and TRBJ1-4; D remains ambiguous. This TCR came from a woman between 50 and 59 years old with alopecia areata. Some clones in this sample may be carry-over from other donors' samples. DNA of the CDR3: TGTGCCAGCAGTCGTACCAGACTTAATGAAAAACTGTTTTTT. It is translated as CASSRTRLNEKLFF.